The rows below give T cell receptor beta chains drawn from one sample of a study of control samples from healthy donors and cancer patients. Generated by immunoSEQ multiplex PCR, the TCRdb table keeps only in-frame clones and is missing some. The sample includes about 150,000 clones, roughly nine tenths of them seen just once. Material for sequencing was blood. All receptors derive from a man aged 25 to 40 in good health. The CDR3 runs from the conserved cysteine through the conserved F or W. A D gene is named only where the DNA matches it firmly.

CDR3 protein,J gene,D gene,V gene
CASSVPWGLDTQYF,TRBJ2-3,-,TRBV7-9
CASSVDPLTGYYEQYF,TRBJ2-7,TRBD1,TRBV9
CASSLSGGRNNEQFF,TRBJ2-1,TRBD1,TRBV18
CASSVGTYSSYEQYF,TRBJ2-7,-,TRBV11-2
CASSPHPISGGNQPQHF,TRBJ1-5,-,TRBV6-6
CSVGGWGTGELFF,TRBJ2-2,-,TRBV29-1
CASSLGTSGSGETQYF,TRBJ2-5,TRBD2,TRBV7-9
CASSLVASGSPADTQYF,TRBJ2-3,TRBD2,TRBV5-1
CASSSARVNSPLHF,TRBJ1-6,-,TRBV11-2
CASSKGLAEHTGELFF,TRBJ2-2,TRBD2,TRBV4-3
CASSSARIGALNEKLFF,TRBJ1-4,-,TRBV7-8
CASSTGLAGSGEQYF,TRBJ2-7,TRBD2,TRBV19
CVSSLQDYNEQFF,TRBJ2-1,-,TRBV2
CASSHQGVDYEQYF,TRBJ2-7,TRBD1,TRBV3-1/TRBV3-2
CASSPGTGVATEAFF,TRBJ1-1,TRBD1,TRBV18
CASSLGQAYSGNTIYF,TRBJ1-3,-,TRBV7-6